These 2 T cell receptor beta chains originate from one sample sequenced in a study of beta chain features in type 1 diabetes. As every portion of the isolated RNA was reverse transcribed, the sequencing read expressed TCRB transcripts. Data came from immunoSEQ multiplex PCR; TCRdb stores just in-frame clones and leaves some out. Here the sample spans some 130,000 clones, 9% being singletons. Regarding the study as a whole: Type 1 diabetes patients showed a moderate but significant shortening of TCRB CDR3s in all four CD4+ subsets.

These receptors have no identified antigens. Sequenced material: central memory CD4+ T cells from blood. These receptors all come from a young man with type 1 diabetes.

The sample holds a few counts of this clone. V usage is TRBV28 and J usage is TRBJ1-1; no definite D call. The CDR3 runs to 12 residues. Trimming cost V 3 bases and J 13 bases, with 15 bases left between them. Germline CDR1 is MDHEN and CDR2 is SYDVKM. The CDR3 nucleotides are TGTGCCAGCAGTTTGATGGAGGGAGTCGTTTTCTTT. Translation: CASSLMEGVVFF.

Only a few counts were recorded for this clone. DNA for the CDR3: TGTGCCTGGAGTGTACCCGGGGAACGAAACACCATATATTTT. It translates to CAWSVPGERNTIYF. The gene calls are TRBV30 and TRBJ1-3; no definite D call. This CDR3 contains 14 residues. Per germline, CDR1 GTSNPN and CDR2 SVGIG (reference sequence). V shed 0 bases and J shed 5 bases, with 11 bases lying between them.